This is a list of T cell receptor beta chains from one sample in a study of human T cells and chemical hapten exposure. TCRdb reprocessed the RACE reads via MiXCR and lists one record per CDR3 protein. Of 70,000 to 75,000 distinct CDR3 sequences listed, 30% to 35% are singletons. Sample: whole blood, taken in connection with sensitization to the hapten diphenylcyclopropenone (DPC). Source of these receptors: a man aged 35 to 55 with alopecia areata. Some clones in this sample may be carry-over from other donors' samples. Both conserved end residues are part of each CDR3. The order of the fields is CDR3 DNA, CDR3 protein, V gene, clone size, J gene, CDR3 length, D gene. A D gene is named only where the DNA matches it firmly. Size tells how often a clone was seen (once, few, many) or the class of an expanded clone, and some rows leave it out.

cdr3_nt: TGCAGTGCTACCTGGGACAGAGACTACGAGCAGTACTTC
cdr3_aa: CSATWDRDYEQYF
v_call: TRBV20-1
clone_size: .
j_call: TRBJ2-7
cdr3_length: 13
d_call: TRBD1

cdr3_nt: TGCGCCAGCAGCGAAAGACTAGAGGCCGGGGATACGCAGTATTTT
cdr3_aa: CASSERLEAGDTQYF
v_call: TRBV10-1
clone_size: .
j_call: TRBJ2-3
cdr3_length: 15
d_call: .

cdr3_nt: TGTGCCAGCAGCTTAGCGGCGGGAGGGACCCATGAGCAGTTCTTC
cdr3_aa: CASSLAAGGTHEQFF
v_call: TRBV7-2
clone_size: .
j_call: TRBJ2-1
cdr3_length: 15
d_call: TRBD2

cdr3_nt: TGTGCCACTTCAACCTCCTACGAGCAGTACTTC
cdr3_aa: CATSTSYEQYF
v_call: TRBV28
clone_size: .
j_call: TRBJ2-7
cdr3_length: 11
d_call: .

cdr3_nt: TGTGCCAGCAGCTTAGGCGCTAGCGGGAGGGACGGTGAGCAGTTCTTC
cdr3_aa: CASSLGASGRDGEQFF
v_call: TRBV7-3
clone_size: few
j_call: TRBJ2-1
cdr3_length: 16
d_call: TRBD2

cdr3_nt: TGTGCCAGCAGCGGGAGCCCTAGCACAGATACGCAGTATTTT
cdr3_aa: CASSGSPSTDTQYF
v_call: TRBV12-3/TRBV12-4
clone_size: .
j_call: TRBJ2-3
cdr3_length: 14
d_call: .

cdr3_nt: TGTGCCAGCAGTTACTCCGGGACGAATAATTCACCCCTCCACTTT
cdr3_aa: CASSYSGTNNSPLHF
v_call: TRBV6-5
clone_size: .
j_call: TRBJ1-6
cdr3_length: 15
d_call: .

cdr3_nt: TGTGCCAGCAGTTTGGGGGCCAGCACAGATACGCAGTATTTT
cdr3_aa: CASSLGASTDTQYF
v_call: TRBV28
clone_size: .
j_call: TRBJ2-3
cdr3_length: 14
d_call: .

cdr3_nt: TGCGCCAGCAGCCCCAGACTGGGACTTAGCAATCAGCCCCAGCATTTT
cdr3_aa: CASSPRLGLSNQPQHF
v_call: TRBV4-3
clone_size: few
j_call: TRBJ1-5
cdr3_length: 16
d_call: .

cdr3_nt: TGTGCCAGCAGTCCTTCCACGGGGGTGGATCAGCCCCAGCATTTT
cdr3_aa: CASSPSTGVDQPQHF
v_call: TRBV27
clone_size: .
j_call: TRBJ1-5
cdr3_length: 15
d_call: .

cdr3_nt: TGCAGTGCTAGTAGAGGAGGGGGCATAAATGAGCAGTTCTTC
cdr3_aa: CSASRGGGINEQFF
v_call: TRBV20-1
clone_size: few
j_call: TRBJ2-1
cdr3_length: 14
d_call: .

cdr3_nt: TGTGCCAGCAGTTCCCCTGGGGTAAACCGCAATGAGCAGTTCTTC
cdr3_aa: CASSSPGVNRNEQFF
v_call: TRBV12-3/TRBV12-4
clone_size: .
j_call: TRBJ2-1
cdr3_length: 15
d_call: .

cdr3_nt: TGTGCCAGCAGCGGGGGACTAGCGGGAGGAGAGACCCAGTACTTC
cdr3_aa: CASSGGLAGGETQYF
v_call: TRBV9
clone_size: few
j_call: TRBJ2-5
cdr3_length: 15
d_call: TRBD2

cdr3_nt: TGTGCCAGCAGCCCCGCAGGGGGACAGGGGGACACTGAAGCTTTCTTT
cdr3_aa: CASSPAGGQGDTEAFF
v_call: TRBV5-5
clone_size: .
j_call: TRBJ1-1
cdr3_length: 16
d_call: TRBD1

cdr3_nt: TGCAGTGCAGCCCCGGGACAGGGACTCTATGGCTACACCTTC
cdr3_aa: CSAAPGQGLYGYTF
v_call: TRBV20-1
clone_size: .
j_call: TRBJ1-2
cdr3_length: 14
d_call: TRBD1

cdr3_nt: TGTGCCAGCAGAGACAGGGGGGATTACGAGCAGTACTTC
cdr3_aa: CASRDRGDYEQYF
v_call: TRBV28
clone_size: .
j_call: TRBJ2-7
cdr3_length: 13
d_call: TRBD1

cdr3_nt: TGCAGTGCTAGGAACTCGGGGGGCGCCTCCTATAATTCACCCCTCCACTTT
cdr3_aa: CSARNSGGASYNSPLHF
v_call: TRBV20-1
clone_size: .
j_call: TRBJ1-6
cdr3_length: 17
d_call: .

cdr3_nt: TGTGCCAGCAGAGGGACAGCAAGTAATCAGCCCCAGCATTTT
cdr3_aa: CASRGTASNQPQHF
v_call: TRBV27
clone_size: .
j_call: TRBJ1-5
cdr3_length: 14
d_call: TRBD1

cdr3_nt: TGTGCCAGCAGTTACTCCGGGGACAAACTCTACGAGCAGTACTTC
cdr3_aa: CASSYSGDKLYEQYF
v_call: TRBV6-5
clone_size: few
j_call: TRBJ2-7
cdr3_length: 15
d_call: .

cdr3_nt: TGTGCCAGCAGCCGACTTGACGGTGAGGGGACCCAGTACTTC
cdr3_aa: CASSRLDGEGTQYF
v_call: TRBV7-2
clone_size: .
j_call: TRBJ2-5
cdr3_length: 14
d_call: .

cdr3_nt: TGTGCCATCGGAGGGGGGGAATCTGGGGCCAACGTCCTGACTTTC
cdr3_aa: CAIGGGESGANVLTF
v_call: TRBV10-3
clone_size: few
j_call: TRBJ2-6
cdr3_length: 15
d_call: .

cdr3_nt: TGCAGTGCTAGGGGCGGGTTGGACGAGCAGTACTTC
cdr3_aa: CSARGGLDEQYF
v_call: TRBV20-1
clone_size: few
j_call: TRBJ2-7
cdr3_length: 12
d_call: .

cdr3_nt: TGTGCCAGCAGCCTGGGGGGCTTTAACACTGAAGCTTTCTTT
cdr3_aa: CASSLGGFNTEAFF
v_call: TRBV3-1
clone_size: few
j_call: TRBJ1-1
cdr3_length: 14
d_call: .

cdr3_nt: TGTGCCAGCAGCCACAGTCCGGGACCTTCCTACGAGCAGTACTTC
cdr3_aa: CASSHSPGPSYEQYF
v_call: TRBV4-2
clone_size: .
j_call: TRBJ2-7
cdr3_length: 15
d_call: .

cdr3_nt: TGTGCCAGCAGCTCGTTATTGAGGGAGGTACGGGGGCCCCAGCATTTT
cdr3_aa: CASSSLLREVRGPQHF
v_call: TRBV27
clone_size: .
j_call: TRBJ1-5
cdr3_length: 16
d_call: .

cdr3_nt: TGTGCCAGCAGTCACTGGCTGAACACCGGGGAGCTGTTTTTT
cdr3_aa: CASSHWLNTGELFF
v_call: TRBV14
clone_size: few
j_call: TRBJ2-2
cdr3_length: 14
d_call: .

cdr3_nt: TGTGCCAGCAGTTACAGTGAGGGAAACTATGGCTACACCTTC
cdr3_aa: CASSYSEGNYGYTF
v_call: TRBV6-6
clone_size: .
j_call: TRBJ1-2
cdr3_length: 14
d_call: .

cdr3_nt: TGTGCCAGCATAAGCCCAGGGCGCTCCTACGAGCAGTACTTC
cdr3_aa: CASISPGRSYEQYF
v_call: TRBV6-5
clone_size: .
j_call: TRBJ2-7
cdr3_length: 14
d_call: .

cdr3_nt: TGTGCCAGCAGTTTTACGATGGCGGGGGAAGCTTTCTTT
cdr3_aa: CASSFTMAGEAFF
v_call: TRBV6-2/TRBV6-3
clone_size: .
j_call: TRBJ1-1
cdr3_length: 13
d_call: .

cdr3_nt: TGTGCCAGCAGCGCCGGGACCGGCGAGCAGTACTTC
cdr3_aa: CASSAGTGEQYF
v_call: TRBV9
clone_size: .
j_call: TRBJ2-7
cdr3_length: 12
d_call: .

cdr3_nt: TGTGCCAGCAGTTCCGGAAGTGGCTATGGTCACAATGAGCAGTTCTTC
cdr3_aa: CASSSGSGYGHNEQFF
v_call: TRBV28
clone_size: .
j_call: TRBJ2-1
cdr3_length: 16
d_call: .

cdr3_nt: TGCAGTGCTGCGAGGGGGACCCCAGATACGCAGTATTTT
cdr3_aa: CSAARGTPDTQYF
v_call: TRBV20-1
clone_size: few
j_call: TRBJ2-3
cdr3_length: 13
d_call: .

cdr3_nt: TGTGCCAGCAGCTTAACGGGGGGCACTCGCCTTAGCACAGATACGCAGTATTTT
cdr3_aa: CASSLTGGTRLSTDTQYF
v_call: TRBV7-9
clone_size: .
j_call: TRBJ2-3
cdr3_length: 18
d_call: .

cdr3_nt: TGTGCCAGCAGCAGAGGACAGGGCACTTTTCCGAACTATGGCTACACCTTC
cdr3_aa: CASSRGQGTFPNYGYTF
v_call: TRBV9
clone_size: .
j_call: TRBJ1-2
cdr3_length: 17
d_call: TRBD1

cdr3_nt: TGTGCCAGCTCACCTACGGGACTAGCGGGCAATGAGCAGTTCTTC
cdr3_aa: CASSPTGLAGNEQFF
v_call: TRBV18
clone_size: once
j_call: TRBJ2-1
cdr3_length: 15
d_call: TRBD2

cdr3_nt: TGTGCCAGCAGCTTTGCTGGACAGCCCCAGCATTTT
cdr3_aa: CASSFAGQPQHF
v_call: TRBV7-9
clone_size: .
j_call: TRBJ1-5
cdr3_length: 12
d_call: .

cdr3_nt: TGTGCCAGCAGCTTGGTGCGGGACAGGGGACGAGAGCAGTACTTC
cdr3_aa: CASSLVRDRGREQYF
v_call: TRBV5-5
clone_size: .
j_call: TRBJ2-7
cdr3_length: 15
d_call: TRBD1

cdr3_nt: TGCGCCAGCAGGGACGGGAGCTATAGCAATCAGCCCCAGCATTTT
cdr3_aa: CASRDGSYSNQPQHF
v_call: TRBV10-2
clone_size: .
j_call: TRBJ1-5
cdr3_length: 15
d_call: .

cdr3_nt: TGCGCCAGCAGCGGGGGAGGCGGAGGAGAGACCCAGTACTTC
cdr3_aa: CASSGGGGGETQYF
v_call: TRBV5-1
clone_size: few
j_call: TRBJ2-5
cdr3_length: 14
d_call: .

cdr3_nt: TGCAGTGCTAGAGATCGCCGCGCCAGCGTGAACACTGAAGCTTTCTTT
cdr3_aa: CSARDRRASVNTEAFF
v_call: TRBV20-1
clone_size: .
j_call: TRBJ1-1
cdr3_length: 16
d_call: .

cdr3_nt: TGCGCCAGCAGCTTGGCCGGCGGCGACCCCACAGATACGCAGTATTTT
cdr3_aa: CASSLAGGDPTDTQYF
v_call: TRBV5-1
clone_size: few
j_call: TRBJ2-3
cdr3_length: 16
d_call: .

cdr3_nt: TGTGCCAGCAGCGTAACAGGAGAGGTTTCACCCCTCCACTTT
cdr3_aa: CASSVTGEVSPLHF
v_call: TRBV9
clone_size: .
j_call: TRBJ1-6
cdr3_length: 14
d_call: .

cdr3_nt: TGTGCCAGCAGTGAGCGGGATCAGCCCCAGCATTTT
cdr3_aa: CASSERDQPQHF
v_call: TRBV25-1
clone_size: .
j_call: TRBJ1-5
cdr3_length: 12
d_call: .

cdr3_nt: TGCGCCAGCAGTAGGGACAGCTACGAGCAGTACTTC
cdr3_aa: CASSRDSYEQYF
v_call: TRBV10-1
clone_size: .
j_call: TRBJ2-7
cdr3_length: 12
d_call: TRBD1

cdr3_nt: TGTGCCAGCAGCCAAGACCAAGGAGCGGGACTAAACACAGATACGCAGTATTTT
cdr3_aa: CASSQDQGAGLNTDTQYF
v_call: TRBV3-1
clone_size: few
j_call: TRBJ2-3
cdr3_length: 18
d_call: TRBD2

cdr3_nt: TGCGCCAGCAGCTGGGGACAGGGTCAGCAAGAGACCCAGTACTTC
cdr3_aa: CASSWGQGQQETQYF
v_call: TRBV5-1
clone_size: .
j_call: TRBJ2-5
cdr3_length: 15
d_call: TRBD1

cdr3_nt: TGTGCCAGCAGCGGTTTGAGCCCGTACAGGTCCGCCAATGAGCAGTTCTTC
cdr3_aa: CASSGLSPYRSANEQFF
v_call: TRBV11-2
clone_size: .
j_call: TRBJ2-1
cdr3_length: 17
d_call: .

cdr3_nt: TGTGCCAGTAGTATAGTCGACGTGAACAATCAGCCCCAGCATTTT
cdr3_aa: CASSIVDVNNQPQHF
v_call: TRBV19
clone_size: .
j_call: TRBJ1-5
cdr3_length: 15
d_call: .

cdr3_nt: TGTGCCAGCTCACCTTCTCTGACCCCTACAGGGTCAGGCCAGCCCCAGCATTTT
cdr3_aa: CASSPSLTPTGSGQPQHF
v_call: TRBV18
clone_size: .
j_call: TRBJ1-5
cdr3_length: 18
d_call: .

cdr3_nt: TGTGCCAGCAGTTCCGGGACACGTCGTCCAACTAATGAAAAACTGTTTTTT
cdr3_aa: CASSSGTRRPTNEKLFF
v_call: TRBV6-5
clone_size: .
j_call: TRBJ1-4
cdr3_length: 17
d_call: .

cdr3_nt: TGCAGTGCTAGAGACGCTGGACTAGCGGGAGGGCCCACCCTTTTCGACGAGCAGTACTTC
cdr3_aa: CSARDAGLAGGPTLFDEQYF
v_call: TRBV20-1
clone_size: .
j_call: TRBJ2-7
cdr3_length: 20
d_call: TRBD2